This is a list of T cell receptor beta chains from one sample in a study of cytomegalovirus exposure and HLA in healthy donors. Sequencing was performed with immunoSEQ multiplex PCR; in TCRdb, only in-frame clones are kept and a portion is missing. The table records some 140,000 clones, approximately 69% of them present only once. The source material was PBMCs. The receptors shown here come from a man aged 25 to 40 in good health and CMV-seronegative. The CDR3 runs from the conserved cysteine through the conserved F or W. D genes are given only for firm matches. Size is stated for part of the rows, as once, few or many counts, or as a class when the clone is expanded.

>TRBJ1-3|.|TRBV18|TRBD1
CASSPRGQAEGNTIYF
TGTGCCAGCTCACCACGTGGACAGGCGGAGGGAAACACCATATATTTT
>TRBJ2-1|.|TRBV7-9|TRBD1
CASSLVGGQGNEQFF
TGTGCCAGCAGCTTAGTAGGAGGACAGGGCAATGAGCAGTTCTTC
>TRBJ1-5|once|TRBV5-1|.
CASSFGGVGQPQHF
TGCGCCAGCAGCTTCGGGGGGGTCGGACAGCCCCAGCATTTT
>TRBJ1-1|.|TRBV27|.
CASSLTAGGTEAFF
TGTGCCAGCAGTTTAACAGCGGGGGGCACTGAAGCTTTCTTT
>TRBJ1-5|.|TRBV28|.
CASSFLSGAGAQHF
TGTGCCAGCAGTTTCCTTTCAGGGGCAGGAGCCCAGCATTTT
>TRBJ1-4|.|TRBV5-1|.
CASSPDSNNEKLFF
TGCGCCAGCAGCCCGGACAGCAATAATGAAAAACTGTTTTTT
>TRBJ2-7|.|TRBV7-2|.
CASSLAGGAYEQYF
TGTGCCAGCAGCTTAGCGGGGGGTGCCTACGAGCAGTACTTC
>TRBJ2-5|.|TRBV7-2|TRBD1
CASKLTGTVKETQYF
TGTGCCAGTAAACTGACCGGGACAGTCAAGGAGACCCAGTACTTC
>TRBJ1-2|.|TRBV5-4|TRBD1
CASSPGTGGVYGYTF
TGTGCCAGCAGCCCCGGGACAGGGGGCGTCTATGGCTACACCTTC
>TRBJ1-1|few|TRBV9|.
CASTPVGSTEAFF
TGTGCCAGCACCCCTGTCGGGAGCACTGAAGCTTTCTTT
>TRBJ1-1|.|TRBV15|TRBD1
CATSGGQWNTEAFF
TGTGCCACCAGCGGGGGACAGTGGAACACTGAAGCTTTCTTT
>TRBJ1-2|.|TRBV19|TRBD1
CASSGSGTVNYGYTF
TGTGCCAGTAGTGGATCAGGGACAGTGAACTATGGCTACACCTTC
>TRBJ2-1|.|TRBV4-2|.
CASSQAPGMNEQFF
TGTGCCAGCAGCCAAGCCCCAGGTATGAATGAGCAGTTCTTC
>TRBJ2-3|.|TRBV5-1|TRBD2
CASSQPEASGGADTQYF
TGCGCCAGCAGCCAGCCAGAGGCTAGCGGGGGGGCGGATACGCAGTATTTT
>TRBJ2-7|.|TRBV2|TRBD1
CASSEAGTGSHEQYF
TGTGCCAGCAGTGAAGCGGGGACAGGGTCCCACGAGCAGTACTTC
>TRBJ1-1|few|TRBV5-6|TRBD1
CASSLPGQGAYTEAFF
TGTGCCAGCAGCCTGCCGGGACAGGGGGCGTATACTGAAGCTTTCTTT
>TRBJ2-3|.|TRBV6-1|.
CASSETGGLDTQYF
TGTGCCAGCAGTGAAACAGGAGGGTTAGATACGCAGTATTTT
>TRBJ1-6|.|TRBV6-6|TRBD1
CASRGGDNSPLHF
TGTGCCAGCAGAGGGGGCGATAATTCACCCCTCCACTTT
>TRBJ1-6|.|TRBV6-1|TRBD1
CASSAGQGWNSPLHF
TGTGCCAGCAGTGCCGGACAGGGTTGGAATTCACCCCTCCACTTT
>TRBJ2-5|.|TRBV27|TRBD1
CASRRQGEVKTQYF
TGTGCCAGCCGGAGACAGGGGGAGGTGAAGACCCAGTACTTC
>TRBJ2-7|.|TRBV19|.
CASSIAGEPIYEQYF
TGTGCCAGTAGTATAGCGGGGGAGCCCATCTACGAGCAGTACTTC
>TRBJ1-5|.|TRBV19|TRBD1
CASSAGTALNQPQHF
TGTGCCAGTAGTGCCGGGACAGCCTTAAATCAGCCCCAGCATTTT
>TRBJ2-3|.|TRBV28|.
CASRRQGTDTQYF
TGTGCCAGCAGACGACAAGGCACAGATACGCAGTATTTT
>TRBJ1-2|.|TRBV10-3|.
CAISEAIETASNYGYTF
TGTGCCATCAGTGAGGCCATTGAGACAGCGTCTAACTATGGCTACACCTTC
>TRBJ1-1|.|TRBV19|.
CASIGAGQLNTEAFF
TGTGCCAGTATAGGGGCGGGGCAACTGAACACTGAAGCTTTCTTT
>TRBJ2-7|.|TRBV6-1|.
CASSQASATYEQYF
TGTGCCAGCAGTCAGGCTAGCGCAACCTACGAGCAGTACTTC
>TRBJ1-5|.|TRBV6-6|TRBD1
CASSYGTEYSNQPQHF
TGTGCCAGCAGTTACGGGACAGAATATAGCAATCAGCCCCAGCATTTT
>TRBJ2-7|.|TRBV9|TRBD1
CASSAWDRPSYEQYF
TGTGCCAGCAGCGCTTGGGACAGGCCCTCCTACGAGCAGTACTTC
>TRBJ2-7|once|TRBV6-5|.
CASKESGSYEQYF
TGTGCCAGCAAAGAGTCGGGATCCTACGAGCAGTACTTC
>TRBJ2-3|few|TRBV27|.
CASSPLSVRSDTQYF
TGTGCCAGCAGTCCCCTGAGCGTGCGGTCGGATACGCAGTATTTT
>TRBJ2-7|.|TRBV5-1|TRBD1
CASSLEPGQGYEQYF
TGCGCCAGCAGCTTGGAACCGGGACAGGGCTACGAGCAGTACTTC
>TRBJ2-3|.|TRBV19|.
CASRSRGSTDTQYF
TGTGCCAGTCGATCTCGGGGTAGCACAGATACGCAGTATTTT
>TRBJ1-1|few|TRBV5-4|.
CASSTTGNTEAFF
TGTGCCAGCAGCACGACAGGGAACACTGAAGCTTTCTTT
>TRBJ2-3|once|TRBV5-1|TRBD2
CASTAGGTDTQYF
TGCGCCAGCACGGCGGGGGGGACTGATACGCAGTATTTT
>TRBJ2-1|.|TRBV28|TRBD2
CASRRLAGAPKVGEQFF
TGTGCCAGCAGGCGACTAGCGGGGGCCCCCAAGGTGGGTGAGCAGTTCTTC
>TRBJ2-3|.|TRBV19|TRBD1
CASSQQGATDTQYF
TGTGCCAGTAGTCAACAGGGGGCCACAGATACGCAGTATTTT
>TRBJ1-1|.|TRBV5-1|.
CASSTSGGDTEAFF
TGCGCCAGCAGCACCTCGGGGGGGGACACTGAAGCTTTCTTT
>TRBJ2-3|.|TRBV19|.
CASSMVETSTDTQYF
TGTGCCAGTAGTATGGTAGAGACTAGCACAGATACGCAGTATTTT
>TRBJ2-1|.|TRBV21-1|.
CASSKGRQGRPPGGDEQFF
TGTGCCAGCAGCAAAGGACGGCAGGGGAGACCCCCGGGGGGTGATGAGCAGTTCTTC
>TRBJ2-3|.|TRBV6-1|.
CASSGDTYPLEDTQYF
TGTGCCAGCAGTGGAGACACTTACCCGCTCGAAGATACGCAGTATTTT
>TRBJ1-2|.|TRBV10-3|.
CAISESTGGYTF
TGTGCCATCAGTGAGTCCACAGGGGGCTACACCTTC
>TRBJ1-3|.|TRBV7-9|TRBD1
CASSWGTGVISGNTIYF
TGTGCCAGCAGCTGGGGGACAGGGGTAATCTCTGGAAACACCATATATTTT
>TRBJ2-3|.|TRBV6-6|.
CASSWGQGTDTQYF
TGTGCCAGCAGTTGGGGGCAGGGCACAGATACGCAGTATTTT
>TRBJ2-3|.|TRBV19|TRBD2
CASQLAGGPDTQYF
TGTGCCAGTCAATTAGCGGGGGGGCCAGATACGCAGTATTTT
>TRBJ2-2|.|TRBV5-1|TRBD2
CASSLDLAGGTGELFF
TGCGCCAGCAGCTTGGACCTAGCGGGGGGTACCGGGGAGCTGTTTTTT
>TRBJ2-1|.|TRBV5-1|TRBD2
CASSQRGGYNEQFF
TGCGCCAGCAGCCAGCGGGGGGGTTACAATGAGCAGTTCTTC
>TRBJ1-1|.|TRBV6-5|.
CASGYSMNTEAFF
TGTGCCAGCGGTTATTCCATGAACACTGAAGCTTTCTTT
>TRBJ1-6|.|TRBV2|.
CASSESGVQNNSPLHF
TGTGCCAGCAGTGAATCAGGGGTACAGAATAATTCACCCCTCCACTTT
>TRBJ1-1|few|TRBV6-6|.
CASSYLRENTEAFF
TGTGCCAGCAGTTACTTGAGGGAGAACACTGAAGCTTTCTTT
>TRBJ2-7|.|TRBV7-2|TRBD2
CASRKILAGGVGEQYF
TGCGCCAGCAGAAAAATCCTAGCGGGCGGGGTAGGCGAGCAGTACTTC
>TRBJ1-5|.|TRBV7-8|.
CASSLGAGQPQHF
TGTGCCAGCAGCTTAGGGGCAGGTCAGCCCCAGCATTTT
>TRBJ1-2|.|TRBV28|.
CASSLVGRGYTF
TGTGCCAGCAGTTTGGTAGGGAGAGGCTACACCTTC
>TRBJ2-7|.|TRBV28|TRBD1
CASTLARQGAYEQYF
TGTGCCAGCACCCTTGCGAGACAGGGGGCATACGAGCAGTACTTC
>TRBJ2-1|.|TRBV5-1|.
CASRTPSSYNEQFF
TGCGCCAGCAGAACACCCTCCTCCTACAATGAGCAGTTCTTC
>TRBJ1-2|.|TRBV29-1|.
CSVEDQVQAGYTF
TGCAGCGTTGAAGATCAGGTCCAGGCCGGCTACACCTTC
>TRBJ1-1|.|TRBV30|.
CAWTQGSVTEAFF
TGTGCCTGGACGCAGGGGTCTGTCACTGAAGCTTTCTTT
>TRBJ2-4|.|TRBV28|.
CASSVPSDIAKNIQYF
TGTGCCAGCAGTGTCCCTAGCGATATAGCCAAAAACATTCAGTACTTC
>TRBJ2-2|.|TRBV21-1|.
CASSKGPGTPNTGELFF
TGTGCCAGCAGCAAAGGCCCCGGGACACCGAACACCGGGGAGCTGTTTTTT